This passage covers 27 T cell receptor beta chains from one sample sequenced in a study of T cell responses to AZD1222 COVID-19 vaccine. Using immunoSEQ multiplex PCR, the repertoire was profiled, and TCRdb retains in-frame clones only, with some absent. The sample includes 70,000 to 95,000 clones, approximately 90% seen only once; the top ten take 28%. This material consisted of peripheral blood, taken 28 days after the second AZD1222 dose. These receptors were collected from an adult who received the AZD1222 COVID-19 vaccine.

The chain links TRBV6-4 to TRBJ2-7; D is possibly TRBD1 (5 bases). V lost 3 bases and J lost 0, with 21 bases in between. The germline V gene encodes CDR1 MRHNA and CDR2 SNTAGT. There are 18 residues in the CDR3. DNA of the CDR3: TGTGCCAGCAGTGATCAGTTTACAGGTTTCCCTTACTCCTACGAGCAGTACTTC. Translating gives CASSDQFTGFPYSYEQYF.

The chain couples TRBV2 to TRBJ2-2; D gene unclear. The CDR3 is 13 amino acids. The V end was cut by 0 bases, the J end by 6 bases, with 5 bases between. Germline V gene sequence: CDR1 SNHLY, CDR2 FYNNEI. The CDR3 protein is CASSEAGAGELFF. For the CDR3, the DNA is TGTGCCAGCAGTGAAGCGGGCGCCGGGGAGCTGTTTTTT.

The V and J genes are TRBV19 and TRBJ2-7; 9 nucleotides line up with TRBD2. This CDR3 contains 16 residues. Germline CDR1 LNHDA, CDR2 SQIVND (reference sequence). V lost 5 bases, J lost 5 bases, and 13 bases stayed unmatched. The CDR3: CASSYYGLALNDEQYF. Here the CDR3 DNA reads TGTGCCAGTAGTTACTACGGACTAGCGCTGAACGACGAGCAGTACTTC.

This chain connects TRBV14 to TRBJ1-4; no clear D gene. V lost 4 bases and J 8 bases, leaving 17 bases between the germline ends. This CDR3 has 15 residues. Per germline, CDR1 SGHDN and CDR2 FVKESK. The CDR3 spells CASSPTTLRGEKLFF. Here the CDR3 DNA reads TGTGCCAGCAGCCCGACGACTCTTAGAGGGGAAAAACTGTTTTTT.

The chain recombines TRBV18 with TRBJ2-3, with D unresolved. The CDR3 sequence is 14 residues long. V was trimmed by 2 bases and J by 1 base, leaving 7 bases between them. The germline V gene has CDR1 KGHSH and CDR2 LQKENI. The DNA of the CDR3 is TGTGCCAGCTCACCAAGATCCGGCACAGATACGCAGTATTTT. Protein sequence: CASSPRSGTDTQYF.

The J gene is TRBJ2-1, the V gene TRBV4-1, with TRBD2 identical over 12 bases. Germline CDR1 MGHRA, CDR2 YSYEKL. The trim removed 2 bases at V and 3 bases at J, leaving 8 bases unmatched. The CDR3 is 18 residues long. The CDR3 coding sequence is TGCGCCAGCAGCCAAATGGGAACGACTAGCGGGGGCTACAATGAGCAGTTCTTC. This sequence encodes CASSQMGTTSGGYNEQFF.

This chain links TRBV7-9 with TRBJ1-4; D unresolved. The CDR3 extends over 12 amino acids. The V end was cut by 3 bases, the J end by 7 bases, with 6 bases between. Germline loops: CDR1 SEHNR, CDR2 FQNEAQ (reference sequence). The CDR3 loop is CASSFSSEKLFF. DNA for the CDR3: TGTGCCAGCAGCTTTTCTTCTGAAAAACTGTTTTTT.

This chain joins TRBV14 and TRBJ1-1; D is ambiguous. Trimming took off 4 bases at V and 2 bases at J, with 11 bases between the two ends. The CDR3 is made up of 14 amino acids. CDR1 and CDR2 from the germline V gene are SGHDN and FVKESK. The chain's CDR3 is CASSRGGLNTEAFF. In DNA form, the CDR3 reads TGTGCCAGCAGCCGGGGAGGCCTTAACACTGAAGCTTTCTTT.

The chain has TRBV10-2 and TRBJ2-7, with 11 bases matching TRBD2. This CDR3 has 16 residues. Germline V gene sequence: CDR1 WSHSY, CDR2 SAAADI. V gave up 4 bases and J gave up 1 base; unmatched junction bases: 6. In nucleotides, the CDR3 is TGCGCCAGCAGTGGTCTAGCGGGAGGCTCTTCCTACGAGCAGTACTTC. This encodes CASSGLAGGSSYEQYF.

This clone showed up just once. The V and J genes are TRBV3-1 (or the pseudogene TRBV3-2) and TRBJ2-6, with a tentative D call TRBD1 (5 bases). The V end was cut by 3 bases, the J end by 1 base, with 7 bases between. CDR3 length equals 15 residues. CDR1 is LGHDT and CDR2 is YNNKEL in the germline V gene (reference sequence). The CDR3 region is CASSQQGSGANVLTF. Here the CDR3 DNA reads TGTGCCAGCAGCCAGCAGGGTTCTGGGGCCAACGTCCTGACTTTC.

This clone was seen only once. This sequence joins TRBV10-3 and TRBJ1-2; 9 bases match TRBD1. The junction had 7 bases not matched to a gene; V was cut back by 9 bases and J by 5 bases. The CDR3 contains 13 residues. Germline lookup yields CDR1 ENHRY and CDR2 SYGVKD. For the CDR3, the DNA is TGTGCCATGCACGTGACAGGGGGTTATGGCTACACCTTC. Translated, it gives CAMHVTGGYGYTF.

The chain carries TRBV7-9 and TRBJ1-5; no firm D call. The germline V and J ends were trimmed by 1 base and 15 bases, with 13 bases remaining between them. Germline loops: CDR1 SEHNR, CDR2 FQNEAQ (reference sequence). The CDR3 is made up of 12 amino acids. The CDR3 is CASSLGDGARHF. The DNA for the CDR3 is TGTGCCAGCAGCTTAGGAGACGGAGCACGGCATTTT.

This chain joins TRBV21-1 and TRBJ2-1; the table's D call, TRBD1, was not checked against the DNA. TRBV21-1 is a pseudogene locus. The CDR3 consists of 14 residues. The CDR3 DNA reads TGTGCCAGCAGCAAAGCCAACTCCTACAATGAGCAGTTCTTC. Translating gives CASSKANSYNEQFF.

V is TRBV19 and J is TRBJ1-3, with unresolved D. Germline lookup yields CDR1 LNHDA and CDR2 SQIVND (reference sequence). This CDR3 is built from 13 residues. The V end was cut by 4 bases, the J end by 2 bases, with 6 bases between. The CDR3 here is CASSTGTGNTIYF. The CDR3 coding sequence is TGTGCCAGTAGTACGGGGACTGGAAACACCATATATTTT.

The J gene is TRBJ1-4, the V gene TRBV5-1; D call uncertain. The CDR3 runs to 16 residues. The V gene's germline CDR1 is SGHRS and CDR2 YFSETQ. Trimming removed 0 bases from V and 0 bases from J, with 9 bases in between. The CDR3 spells CASSLAVPPTNEKLFF. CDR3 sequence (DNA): TGCGCCAGCAGCTTGGCGGTACCTCCAACTAATGAAAAACTGTTTTTT.

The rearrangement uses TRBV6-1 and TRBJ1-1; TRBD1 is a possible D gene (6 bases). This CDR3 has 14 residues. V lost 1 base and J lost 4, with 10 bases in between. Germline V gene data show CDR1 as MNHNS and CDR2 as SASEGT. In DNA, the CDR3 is TGTGCCAGCAGTGAAGTCGGCAGGGGCACTGAAGCTTTCTTT. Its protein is CASSEVGRGTEAFF.

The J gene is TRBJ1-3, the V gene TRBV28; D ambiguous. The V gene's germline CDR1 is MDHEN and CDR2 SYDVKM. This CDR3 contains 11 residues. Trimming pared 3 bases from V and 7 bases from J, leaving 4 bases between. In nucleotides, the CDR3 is TGTGCCAGCAGTTTGGGGAACACCATATATTTT. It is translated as CASSLGNTIYF.

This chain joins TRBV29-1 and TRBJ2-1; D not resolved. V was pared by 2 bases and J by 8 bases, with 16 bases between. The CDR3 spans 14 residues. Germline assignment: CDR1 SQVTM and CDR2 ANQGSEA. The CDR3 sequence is CSVELPGNNDEQFF. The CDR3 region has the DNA TGCAGCGTTGAACTTCCGGGTAATAACGATGAGCAGTTCTTC.

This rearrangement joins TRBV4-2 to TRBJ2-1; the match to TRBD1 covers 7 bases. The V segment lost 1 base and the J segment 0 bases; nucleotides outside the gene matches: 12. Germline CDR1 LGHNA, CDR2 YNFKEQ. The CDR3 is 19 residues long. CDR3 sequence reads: CASSQVPAGTVDSYNEQFF. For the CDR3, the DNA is TGTGCCAGCAGCCAAGTCCCCGCCGGGACAGTCGACTCCTACAATGAGCAGTTCTTC.

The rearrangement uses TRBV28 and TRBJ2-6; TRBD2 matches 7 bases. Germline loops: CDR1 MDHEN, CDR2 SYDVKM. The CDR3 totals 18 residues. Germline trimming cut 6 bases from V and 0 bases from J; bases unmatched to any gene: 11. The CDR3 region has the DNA TGTGCCAGCAGGGCCACCCGGGGGGTCCACTCTGGGGCCAACGTCCTGACTTTC. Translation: CASRATRGVHSGANVLTF.

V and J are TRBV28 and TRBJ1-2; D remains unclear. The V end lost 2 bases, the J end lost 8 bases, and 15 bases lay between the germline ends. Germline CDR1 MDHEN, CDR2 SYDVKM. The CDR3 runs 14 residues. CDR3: CASSLPDPLEGYTF. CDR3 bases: TGTGCCAGCAGTTTACCGGACCCGCTGGAGGGCTACACCTTC.

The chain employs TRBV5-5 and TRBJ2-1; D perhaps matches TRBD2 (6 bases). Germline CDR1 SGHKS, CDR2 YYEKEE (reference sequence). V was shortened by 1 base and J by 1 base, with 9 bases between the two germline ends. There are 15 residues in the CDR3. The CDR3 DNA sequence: TGTGCCAGCAGCTTGTTCGGGGGATCCTACAATGAGCAGTTCTTC. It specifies CASSLFGGSYNEQFF.

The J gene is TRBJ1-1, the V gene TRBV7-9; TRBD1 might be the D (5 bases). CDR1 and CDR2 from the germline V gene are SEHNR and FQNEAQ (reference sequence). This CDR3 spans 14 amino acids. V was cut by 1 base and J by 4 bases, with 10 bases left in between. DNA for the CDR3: TGTGCCAGCAGCTTAGGGGGGTCGGGCACTGAAGCTTTCTTT. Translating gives CASSLGGSGTEAFF.

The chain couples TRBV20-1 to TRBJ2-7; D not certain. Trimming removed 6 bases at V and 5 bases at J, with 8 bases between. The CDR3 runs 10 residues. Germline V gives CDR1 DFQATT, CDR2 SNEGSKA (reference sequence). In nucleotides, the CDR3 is TGCAGTGCGTCAGGCCACGAGCAGTACTTC. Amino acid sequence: CSASGHEQYF.

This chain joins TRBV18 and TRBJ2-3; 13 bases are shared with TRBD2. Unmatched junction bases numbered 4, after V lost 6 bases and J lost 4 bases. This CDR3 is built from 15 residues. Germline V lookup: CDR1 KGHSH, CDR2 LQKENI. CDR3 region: CASSRTSGSADTQYF. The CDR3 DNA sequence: TGTGCCAGCTCGCGGACTAGCGGGAGTGCAGATACGCAGTATTTT.

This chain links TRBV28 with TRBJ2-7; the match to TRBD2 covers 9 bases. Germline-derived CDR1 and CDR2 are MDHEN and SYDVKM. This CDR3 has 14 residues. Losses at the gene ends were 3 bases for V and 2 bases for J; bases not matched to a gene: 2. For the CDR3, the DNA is TGTGCCAGCAGTTTCGCGGGAGGGACCTACGAGCAGTACTTC. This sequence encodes CASSFAGGTYEQYF.

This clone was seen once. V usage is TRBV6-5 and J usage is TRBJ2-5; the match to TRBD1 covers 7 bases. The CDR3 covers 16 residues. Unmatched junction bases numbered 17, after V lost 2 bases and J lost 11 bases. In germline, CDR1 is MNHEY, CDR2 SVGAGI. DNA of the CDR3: TGTGCCAGCAGTTACCCGATCGGGACAGAGGCCCCTGAACAGTACTTC. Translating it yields CASSYPIGTEAPEQYF.